Presented here are 29 T cell receptor beta chains from one specimen sequenced in a study of blood T cell repertoires in COVID-19. The protocol was immunoSEQ multiplex PCR, while the TCRdb copy is restricted to in-frame clones and leaves out a portion. The sample records tens of thousands of clones, more than 80% being singletons. The sample consisted of peripheral blood. These TCRs come from a man between 60 and 70 years old with acute or convalescent COVID-19.

This clone was seen just once. The V call is TRBV29-1, the J call TRBJ2-7; TRBD1 is a possible D gene (6 bases). CDR1 and CDR2 from the germline V gene are SQVTM and ANQGSEA. The V end lost 6 bases, the J end lost 4 bases, and 10 bases lay between the germline ends. The CDR3 contains 11 residues. The DNA for the CDR3 is TGCAGCGTACGCACAGGGTACGAGCAGTACTTC. Protein product: CSVRTGYEQYF.

V gene TRBV5-1 combines with J gene TRBJ2-7, with 8 positions matching TRBD1. This CDR3 is 15 amino acids long. The V segment lost 4 bases and the J segment 3 bases; nucleotides outside the gene matches: 9. Germline CDR1 reads SGHRS; CDR2 reads YFSETQ. The CDR3 here is CASSLLGGTGYEQYF. The CDR3 region has the DNA TGCGCCAGCAGCCTCCTAGGGGGGACAGGCTACGAGCAGTACTTC. Filled out from reference TRBV5-1 and TRBJ2-7, the complete variable domain reads KAGVTQTPRYLIKTRGQQVTLSCSPISGHRSVSWYQQTPGQGLQFLFEYFSETQRNKGNFPGRFSGRQFSNSRSEMNVSTLELGDSALYLCASSLLGGTGYEQYFGPGTRLTVT.

V and J are TRBV24-1 and TRBJ1-2; 8 bases are a match to TRBD1. This CDR3 has 15 residues. From germline, CDR1 is KGHDR and CDR2 SFDVKD. Germline trimming cut 3 bases from V and 7 bases from J; bases unmatched to any gene: 9. The CDR3 here is CATSDPQGVEVGYTF. DNA for the CDR3: TGTGCCACCAGTGATCCACAGGGGGTTGAAGTTGGCTACACCTTC.

The chain has TRBV29-1 and TRBJ2-3; maybe TRBD1 (5 bases). Trimming shortened V by 4 bases and J by 6 bases, and 17 bases separated the two germline ends. This CDR3 is built from 14 residues. Germline lookup yields CDR1 SQVTM and CDR2 ANQGSEA. The chain's CDR3 is CSVGGRLPSDTQYF. For the CDR3, the DNA is TGCAGCGTTGGGGGCAGGCTCCCATCGGATACGCAGTATTTT.

The chain carries TRBV13 and TRBJ1-4; D is unresolved. This CDR3 region has 17 residues. The germline V and J ends were trimmed by 2 bases and 1 base, with 14 bases remaining between them. From germline, CDR1 is PRHDT and CDR2 FYEKMQ (reference sequence). DNA of the CDR3: TGTGCCAGCAGCTTAAAACGAATGGGAGGAACTAATGAAAAACTGTTTTTT. Translation: CASSLKRMGGTNEKLFF.

The rearrangement joins TRBV5-8 to TRBJ1-4, with a tentative D call TRBD1 (6 bases). V was cut by 7 bases and J by 8 bases, with 18 bases left in between. Germline V gene lookup returns CDR1 SGHTS and CDR2 YDEGEE. The CDR3 length is 14 residues. In nucleotides, the CDR3 is TGTGCCAGCTCAAGGGGGGGGCGCAGAGAAAAACTGTTTTTT. Amino acids: CASSRGGRREKLFF.

The rearrangement uses TRBV12-3 or TRBV12-4 and TRBJ2-5; tentative D call: TRBD2 (5 bases). This CDR3 has 11 residues. V gave up 6 bases and J gave up 5 bases, with 7 bases separating them. CDR3 loop: CASSGMETQYF. Written as DNA, the CDR3 is TGTGCCAGCAGCGGGATGGAGACCCAGTACTTC.

J is TRBJ2-5 and V is TRBV2; possibly TRBD2 for D (5 bases). The CDR3 is 11 amino acids. Looked up from germline, CDR1 is SNHLY and CDR2 is FYNNEI. The CDR3 DNA follows: TGTGCTGGGCGGGTGACAGAGACCCAGTACTTC. Amino acids: CAGRVTETQYF.

This clone was seen only once. This chain connects TRBV27 to TRBJ2-5, with D tentatively TRBD1 (6 bases). Between the trimmed V and J ends, which lost 6 bases and 1 base, there was a span of 15 bases. The CDR3 runs 15 residues. Germline values: CDR1 MNHEY, CDR2 SMNVEV (reference sequence). CDR3: CASRSLRDTQETQYF. CDR3 coding DNA: TGTGCCAGCAGGTCCCTCCGGGACACCCAAGAGACCCAGTACTTC.

The chain carries TRBV30 and TRBJ2-7; TRBD2 aligns across 8 bases. With 1 base clipped from V and 6 bases from J, the junction kept 14 bases outside the gene matches. The CDR3 covers 16 residues. Germline V CDR1 and CDR2: GTSNPN, SVGIG (reference sequence). CDR3 nucleotide sequence: TGTGCCTGGAGTGGCCCGGGGAGCGGGAGTAGTCGCGAGCAGTACTTC. This codes for CAWSGPGSGSSREQYF.

CDR3 residues: CASSTHLTHESSYEQYF. Written as DNA, the CDR3 is TGTGCCAGTAGTACCCATCTCACCCACGAGAGCTCCTACGAGCAGTACTTC. The chain carries TRBV19 and TRBJ2-7; D not certain. Germline V gene sequence: CDR1 LNHDA, CDR2 SQIVND (reference sequence). The CDR3 is 17 residues long. Trimming removed 4 bases at V and 0 bases at J, with 19 bases between.

V is TRBV28 and J is TRBJ2-1; D may be TRBD2 (5 bases). V was clipped by 4 bases and J by 0 bases, with 16 bases between them. This CDR3 region has 17 residues. CDR1 is MDHEN, CDR2 SYDVKM, per germline. In DNA form, the CDR3 reads TGTGCCAGCAGTTCCTACCGGCTAACTAGCTCCTACAATGAGCAGTTCTTC. Encoded protein: CASSSYRLTSSYNEQFF.

The rearrangement joins TRBV5-1 to TRBJ2-1; 12 positions agree with TRBD1. The V segment lost 4 bases and the J segment 8 bases; nucleotides outside the gene matches: 10. Germline values: CDR1 SGHRS, CDR2 YFSETQ. The CDR3 contains 16 residues. Here the CDR3 DNA reads TGCGCCAGCAGCCCGACCCCGGGACAGGGGGCCGATGAGCAGTTCTTC. Translating it yields CASSPTPGQGADEQFF.

V gene TRBV2 combines with J gene TRBJ1-2; a weak D match, TRBD1 (5 bases). Germline V gives CDR1 SNHLY, CDR2 FYNNEI. V dropped 3 bases and J dropped 6 bases, with 14 bases sitting between them. CDR3 length: 14 amino acids. This chain's CDR3 is CASSDRMGRNGYTF. Here the CDR3 DNA reads TGTGCCAGCAGTGATCGGATGGGGCGAAATGGCTACACCTTC. The whole variable domain, filled in from reference TRBV2 and TRBJ1-2, reads EPEVTQTPSHQVTQMGQEVILRCVPISNHLYFYWYRQILGQKVEFLVSFYNNEISEKSEIFDDQFSVERPDGSNFTLKIRSTKLEDSAMYFCASSDRMGRNGYTFGSGTRLTVV.

The V call is TRBV28, the J call TRBJ1-2, with 11 positions matching TRBD1. This CDR3 has 16 residues. V dropped 2 bases and J dropped 2; count of bases not matched to a gene: 4. Per germline, CDR1 MDHEN and CDR2 SYDVKM. The CDR3 nucleotides read TGTGCCAGCAGTTTAACAGGGACAGGGGGGAACTATGGCTACACCTTC. Protein sequence: CASSLTGTGGNYGYTF.

CDR3 bases: TGTGCCAGCAGCTTCGGAGGGAGGGCCCTAGAGGCCAAAAACATTCAGTACTTC. Amino acids: CASSFGGRALEAKNIQYF. V gene TRBV5-4 combines with J gene TRBJ2-4; TRBD2 agrees at 7 bases. This CDR3 is built from 18 residues. Trimming at V came to 2 bases and at J to 1 base, leaving 12 bases not matched to a gene. CDR1 and CDR2 (germline): SGHNT, YYREEE (reference sequence). Filled out from reference TRBV5-4 and TRBJ2-4, the complete variable domain reads ETGVTQSPTHLIKTRGQQVTLRCSSQSGHNTVSWYQQALGQGPQFIFQYYREEENGRGNFPPRFSGLQFPNYSSELNVNALELDDSALYLCASSFGGRALEAKNIQYFGAGTRLSVL.

The rearrangement uses TRBV11-3 and TRBJ1-1; D not resolved. There are 12 residues in the CDR3. Germline lookup yields CDR1 SGHNT and CDR2 YENEEA. Trimming took off 5 bases at V and 5 bases at J, with 9 bases between the two ends. The CDR3 sequence: CASSPDGTEAFF. The CDR3 bases are TGTGCCAGCAGCCCCGACGGGACTGAAGCTTTCTTT.

The DNA for the CDR3 is TGTGCCAGCAGCTTGACTAGCGGGAGAAAGGGGGCCAACGTCCTGACTTTC. As protein: CASSLTSGRKGANVLTF. This chain joins TRBV7-2 and TRBJ2-6, with 12 nucleotides matching TRBD2. V lost 3 bases, J lost 4 bases, and 4 bases stayed unmatched. This CDR3 has 17 amino acids. Germline V CDR1 and CDR2: SGHTA, FQGNSA. The whole variable domain, filled in from reference TRBV7-2 and TRBJ2-6, reads GAGVSQSPSNKVTEKGKDVELRCDPISGHTALYWYRQSLGQGLEFLIYFQGNSAPDKSGLPSDRFSAERTGGSVSTLTIQRTQQEDSAVYLCASSLTSGRKGANVLTFGAGSRLTVL.

This clone was detected only once. This chain joins TRBV5-1 and TRBJ2-7; 11 positions agree with TRBD1. In germline, CDR1 is SGHRS, CDR2 YFSETQ. This CDR3 region has 13 residues. The trim removed 4 bases at V and 4 bases at J, leaving 1 base unmatched. CDR3 region: CASSRDRGYEQYF. The CDR3 region has the DNA TGCGCCAGCAGCCGGGACAGGGGGTACGAGCAGTACTTC.

The rearrangement joins TRBV12-5 to TRBJ1-2; tentative D call: TRBD1 (5 bases). The CDR3 consists of 17 residues. Germline V gene data show CDR1 as LGHNT and CDR2 as FRNRAP. Trimming shortened V by 2 bases and J by 4 bases, and 20 bases separated the two germline ends. The CDR3 region has the DNA TGTGCTAGTGGTTTGCTCCTGGGGGGAGACAGCCCCTATGGCTACACCTTC. It specifies CASGLLLGGDSPYGYTF.

The chain uses TRBV19 and TRBJ2-1, with TRBD1 as a possible D gene (5 bases). In germline, CDR1 is LNHDA, CDR2 SQIVND (reference sequence). The ends were cut back, 5 bases at V and 0 bases at J, with 8 bases in the middle. This CDR3 is 14 amino acids long. CDR3 region: CASSLQVSYNEQFF. In DNA, the CDR3 is TGTGCCAGTAGTCTACAGGTCTCCTACAATGAGCAGTTCTTC.

The chain uses TRBV18 and TRBJ2-5; tentative D call: TRBD1 (6 bases). Germline V gene sequence: CDR1 KGHSH, CDR2 LQKENI. V was trimmed by 2 bases and J by 2 bases, leaving 12 bases between them. The CDR3 has 15 amino acids. CDR3 region: CASSPAPTGQETQYF. The CDR3 DNA reads as TGTGCCAGCTCACCAGCCCCGACAGGACAAGAGACCCAGTACTTC.

The genes are TRBV11-3 and TRBJ1-1, with 9 bases lining up with TRBD1. The CDR3 runs 13 residues. V was clipped by 6 bases and J by 1 base; unmatched bases: 0. Germline lookup yields CDR1 SGHNT and CDR2 YENEEA. CDR3 sequence (DNA): TGTGCCAGCAGGGGACAGGGGAACACTGAAGCTTTCTTT. Its translation is CASRGQGNTEAFF.

This clone was detected only once. The genes are TRBV28 and TRBJ2-1; 7 bases agree with TRBD2. Germline loops: CDR1 MDHEN, CDR2 SYDVKM. CDR3 size: 14 residues. The ends lost 10 bases at V and 7 bases at J; junction bases unmatched: 13. The chain's CDR3 is CAIHRGLAVNEQFF. The CDR3 DNA is TGTGCCATCCACAGAGGGCTAGCGGTAAATGAGCAGTTCTTC. Filled out from reference TRBV28 and TRBJ2-1, the complete variable domain reads DVKVTQSSRYLVKRTGEKVFLECVQDMDHENMFWYRQDPGLGLRLIYFSYDVKMKEKGDIPEGYSVSREKKERFSLILESASTNQTSMYLCAIHRGLAVNEQFFGPGTRLTVL.

The chain couples TRBV27 to TRBJ2-1, with D perhaps TRBD2 (5 bases). Trimming left V 3 bases short and J 1 base short, with 10 bases between. CDR3 length equals 15 residues. From germline, CDR1 is MNHEY and CDR2 SMNVEV (reference sequence). Here the CDR3 DNA reads TGTGCCAGCAGTTTGGGGTGGGAGTCCTACAATGAGCAGTTCTTC. It codes for CASSLGWESYNEQFF.

This clone was counted once. This sequence joins TRBV4-1 and TRBJ1-5; D not certain. CDR1 and CDR2 from the germline V gene are MGHRA and YSYEKL. V was cut by 2 bases and J by 3 bases, with 5 bases left in between. This CDR3 spans 13 amino acids. The CDR3 spells CASSQQINQPQHF. The CDR3 DNA reads TGCGCCAGCAGCCAACAGATCAATCAGCCCCAGCATTTT.

The V and J genes are TRBV11-1 and TRBJ2-1; 10 bases are shared with TRBD2. Per the germline V gene, CDR1 is SGHAT and CDR2 is FQDESV (reference sequence). Trimming cost V 5 bases and J 7 bases; bases outside gene matches: 8. This CDR3 region has 15 residues. CDR3: CASSPGLAETNEQFF. Here the CDR3 DNA reads TGTGCCAGCAGCCCCGGACTAGCGGAAACTAATGAGCAGTTCTTC.

The chain joins TRBV2 to TRBJ1-5; 9 nucleotides match TRBD1. This CDR3 has 15 amino acids. Germline V gives CDR1 SNHLY, CDR2 FYNNEI. After removal of 4 bases from V and 3 bases from J, the junction contained 4 bases not matched to a gene. The CDR3 is CASSAGQGTNQPQHF. The CDR3 nucleotides are TGTGCCAGCAGTGCCGGACAGGGGACCAATCAGCCCCAGCATTTT.

This chain uses TRBV21-1 with TRBJ2-7; the table's D call, TRBD1, has no DNA check behind it. TRBV21-1 constitutes a pseudogene. CDR3 length: 14 residues. This chain's CDR3 is CARAPQGSPYEQYF. CDR3 DNA: TGTGCCAGAGCACCCCAGGGTTCCCCCTACGAGCAGTACTTC.